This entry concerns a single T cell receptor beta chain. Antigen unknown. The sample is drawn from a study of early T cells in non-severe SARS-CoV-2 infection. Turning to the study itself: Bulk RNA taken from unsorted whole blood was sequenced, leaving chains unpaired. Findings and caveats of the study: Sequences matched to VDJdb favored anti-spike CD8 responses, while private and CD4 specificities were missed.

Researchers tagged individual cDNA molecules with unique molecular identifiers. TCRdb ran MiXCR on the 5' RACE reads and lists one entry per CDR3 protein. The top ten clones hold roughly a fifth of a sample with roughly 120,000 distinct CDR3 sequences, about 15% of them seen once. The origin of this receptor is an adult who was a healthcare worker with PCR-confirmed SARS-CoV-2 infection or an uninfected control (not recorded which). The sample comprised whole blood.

In nucleotides, the CDR3 is TGTGCCAGTATGCAGACTAGCGGGGGTACCCAGTACTTC. The encoded protein is CASMQTSGGTQYF. V and J are TRBV19 and TRBJ2-5; 12 bases map to TRBD2. Germline CDR1 is LNHDA and CDR2 is SQIVND (reference sequence). The CDR3 runs 13 residues. Trimming removed 7 bases from V and 8 bases from J; junction bases left unmatched: 5.